A selection of T cell receptor beta chains follows, all from one sample in a study of control samples from healthy donors and cancer patients. Measured with immunoSEQ multiplex PCR; TCRdb has only the in-frame clones, and not every one. The sample carries over 85,000 clones, over 85% recorded once. Sequencing used blood. The receptors were sampled from a woman in her twenties or thirties in good health. Each CDR3 is given with its conserved first and last residue. The order of the fields is D gene, J gene, V gene, clone size, CDR3 protein, CDR3 DNA. The D gene is left open where the match is weak. Rows may omit the clone size; those that give it use once, few, many or a size class.

TRBD1,TRBJ2-3,TRBV27,NA,CASRRDRPTDTQYF,TGTGCCAGCAGACGGGACAGACCCACAGATACGCAGTATTTT
NA,TRBJ1-1,TRBV19,NA,CASSPITGRGPDTEAFF,TGTGCCAGTAGTCCAATTACCGGGCGGGGTCCGGACACTGAAGCTTTCTTT
NA,TRBJ2-1,TRBV14,NA,CASSQRPGSNYYNEQFF,TGTGCCAGCAGCCAACGACCAGGGTCAAACTACTACAATGAGCAGTTCTTC
NA,TRBJ2-2,TRBV9,NA,CASSVVEGLGTGELFF,TGTGCCAGCAGCGTAGTTGAGGGTCTAGGCACCGGGGAGCTGTTTTTT
NA,TRBJ2-5,TRBV12-5,NA,CASGLGVVGSQETQYF,TGTGCTAGTGGTTTGGGGGTAGTCGGGAGCCAAGAGACCCAGTACTTC
TRBD1,TRBJ1-2,TRBV7-9,NA,CASSWGQGDGYTF,TGTGCCAGCAGCTGGGGACAGGGAGATGGCTACACCTTC
NA,TRBJ1-5,TRBV6-1,NA,CASSEVGYSNQPQHF,TGTGCCAGCAGTGAAGTAGGGTACAGCAATCAGCCCCAGCATTTT
NA,TRBJ2-5,TRBV19,NA,CASRGAGGWWETQYF,TGTGCCAGTAGAGGGGCAGGAGGATGGTGGGAGACCCAGTACTTC
NA,TRBJ1-1,TRBV6-1,NA,CASSDGGAANTEAFF,TGTGCCAGCAGTGACGGGGGGGCAGCGAACACTGAAGCTTTCTTT
TRBD1,TRBJ2-7,TRBV5-1,NA,CASSLGGTGVSSEQYF,TGCGCCAGCAGCTTGGGCGGGACAGGGGTATCAAGCGAGCAGTACTTC
NA,TRBJ1-1,TRBV4-1,NA,CASSRGPDTEAFF,TGCGCCAGCAGCCGGGGGCCAGACACTGAAGCTTTCTTT
NA,TRBJ1-3,TRBV11-3,NA,CASSQTGLPSGNTIYF,TGTGCCAGCAGCCAGACAGGACTGCCCTCTGGAAACACCATATATTTT
NA,TRBJ2-7,TRBV2,NA,CASRGTNYEQYF,TGTGCCAGCAGGGGAACTAACTACGAGCAGTACTTC
NA,TRBJ2-3,TRBV6-2/TRBV6-3,NA,CASSRQARSTDTQYF,TGTGCCAGCAGCCGTCAAGCGAGAAGCACAGATACGCAGTATTTT
TRBD1,TRBJ1-2,TRBV19,once,CASSTPGQDYGYTF,TGTGCCAGTAGTACACCGGGACAGGACTATGGCTACACCTTC
NA,TRBJ2-6,TRBV4-1,NA,CASTSGGARSHSGANVLTF,TGCGCCAGCACCTCTGGGGGGGCTAGGTCCCACTCTGGGGCCAACGTCCTGACTTTC
NA,TRBJ2-1,TRBV25-1,NA,CASSELGGSGDNEQFF,TGTGCCAGCAGTGAACTTGGTGGGAGTGGGGACAATGAGCAGTTCTTC
NA,TRBJ2-1,TRBV13,NA,CASSLGVSSYNEQFF,TGTGCCAGCAGCTTAGGGGTGAGCTCCTACAATGAGCAGTTCTTC
TRBD1,TRBJ1-2,TRBV6-1,NA,CASRDRELGDGYTF,TGTGCCAGCAGGGACAGGGAACTTGGTGATGGCTACACCTTC
NA,TRBJ1-1,TRBV5-1,NA,CASSPGGGTEAFF,TGCGCCAGCAGCCCGGGAGGGGGCACTGAAGCTTTCTTT
NA,TRBJ1-2,TRBV29-1,NA,CSVDGQLANYGYTF,TGCAGCGTTGACGGACAGTTAGCTAACTATGGCTACACCTTC
NA,TRBJ1-6,TRBV19,NA,CASRPFENSPLHF,TGTGCCAGTAGACCTTTCGAAAATTCACCCCTCCACTTT
NA,TRBJ1-1,TRBV11-3,NA,CASSSQSGAVNTEAFF,TGTGCCAGCAGCTCCCAGAGTGGTGCTGTGAACACTGAAGCTTTCTTT
TRBD1,TRBJ2-7,TRBV18,NA,CASSPRQGTRHEQYF,TGTGCCAGCTCACCCCGACAGGGTACGAGACACGAGCAGTACTTC
NA,TRBJ1-5,TRBV20-1,NA,CSASLAPGGNQPQHF,TGCAGTGCTAGTCTTGCACCGGGTGGCAATCAGCCCCAGCATTTT
TRBD2,TRBJ2-7,TRBV9,NA,CASSVGGGRSYEQYF,TGTGCCAGCAGCGTAGGAGGCGGGAGGTCTTACGAGCAGTACTTC
NA,TRBJ2-2,TRBV18,NA,CASSPTTGELFF,TGTGCCAGCTCACCTACGACCGGGGAGCTGTTTTTT
NA,TRBJ1-2,TRBV6-5,NA,CASRPPGPSGGYTF,TGTGCCAGCAGACCCCCTGGCCCGTCCGGGGGCTACACCTTC
TRBD2,TRBJ2-2,TRBV4-1,NA,CASSLGGGRTNTGELFF,TGCGCCAGCAGTCTAGGCGGGGGACGGACGAACACCGGGGAGCTGTTTTTT
NA,TRBJ2-7,TRBV29-1,NA,CSVDGESYEQYF,TGCAGCGTTGACGGAGAGTCCTACGAGCAGTACTTC
TRBD1,TRBJ1-4,TRBV6-5,NA,CASGGQGIEKLFF,TGTGCCAGCGGAGGACAGGGAATTGAAAAACTGTTTTTT
NA,TRBJ2-7,TRBV7-9,NA,CASSPYRDYEQYF,TGTGCCAGCAGCCCGTACAGGGATTACGAGCAGTACTTC
NA,TRBJ2-7,TRBV5-4,once,CASSLSWASAYEQYF,TGTGCCAGCAGCTTGTCCTGGGCTAGCGCCTACGAGCAGTACTTC
TRBD2,TRBJ2-3,TRBV29-1,NA,CSVEDTREGYTQYF,TGCAGCGTTGAAGATACCCGGGAGGGTTATACGCAGTATTTT
TRBD2,TRBJ2-7,TRBV12-3/TRBV12-4,NA,CASSWTRGEQYF,TGTGCCAGCAGTTGGACTAGAGGCGAGCAGTACTTC
NA,TRBJ2-7,TRBV13,NA,CASSSYRDEAYEQYF,TGTGCCAGCAGCTCGTACCGGGACGAAGCCTACGAGCAGTACTTC
NA,TRBJ2-3,TRBV12-3/TRBV12-4,NA,CASSFAGAGKQYF,TGTGCCAGCAGTTTCGCGGGGGCCGGGAAGCAGTATTTT
TRBD1,TRBJ2-5,TRBV24-1,NA,CATATGGAWGETQYF,TGTGCCACCGCAACAGGGGGCGCATGGGGGGAGACCCAGTACTTC
TRBD1,TRBJ2-7,TRBV19,NA,CASSLNPGTGIHEQYF,TGTGCCAGTAGTCTGAACCCCGGGACAGGGATACACGAGCAGTACTTC
NA,TRBJ2-1,TRBV6-5,NA,CASSYDRIEQFF,TGTGCCAGCAGTTACGACCGGATAGAGCAGTTCTTC
NA,TRBJ2-5,TRBV7-2,NA,CASSLGLTGFETQYF,TGTGCCAGCAGCTTAGGTCTAACAGGGTTTGAGACCCAGTACTTC
NA,TRBJ1-1,TRBV11-2,NA,CASSLQENTEAFF,TGTGCCAGCAGCTTACAGGAAAACACTGAAGCTTTCTTT
NA,TRBJ2-1,TRBV28,NA,CASSFGDGEQFF,TGTGCCAGCAGTTTCGGGGACGGGGAGCAGTTCTTC
NA,TRBJ1-2,TRBV7-9,NA,CASSLGGGYGYTF,TGTGCCAGCAGCTTAGGTGGGGGTTATGGCTACACCTTC
NA,TRBJ2-3,TRBV15,NA,CATSRDRRARDTQYF,TGTGCCACCAGCAGAGATCGACGGGCCCGGGATACGCAGTATTTT
NA,TRBJ1-3,TRBV13,NA,CAVRPRAGNTIYF,TGTGCCGTCCGCCCCAGAGCGGGAAACACCATATATTTT
NA,TRBJ2-7,TRBV5-5,NA,CASSHQTSQEQYF,TGTGCCAGCAGCCACCAAACCTCCCAGGAGCAGTACTTC
TRBD1,TRBJ1-4,TRBV7-9,NA,CASSDSRQGFGEKLFF,TGTGCCAGCAGCGATTCTCGACAGGGTTTTGGAGAAAAACTGTTTTTT
NA,TRBJ1-5,TRBV3-1/TRBV3-2,NA,CASSQGTGRRQPQHF,TGTGCCAGCAGCCAAGGAACAGGGCGGCGTCAGCCCCAGCATTTT
TRBD1,TRBJ1-3,TRBV29-1,NA,CSVEDQNRGHGNTIYF,TGCAGCGTTGAAGATCAGAACAGGGGGCACGGAAACACCATATATTTT
NA,TRBJ2-7,TRBV19,NA,CASSIAGPPYEQYF,TGTGCCAGTAGTATTGCGGGGCCACCCTACGAGCAGTACTTC
NA,TRBJ1-3,TRBV19,NA,CASSILLDYSGNTIYF,TGTGCCAGTAGTATACTATTGGACTACTCTGGAAACACCATATATTTT
NA,TRBJ2-2,TRBV15,NA,CATSTTGELFF,TGTGCCACCAGCACTACGGGGGAGCTGTTTTTT
NA,TRBJ1-1,TRBV5-1,NA,CASSFETPRDTEAFF,TGCGCCAGCAGCTTTGAAACCCCCAGAGACACTGAAGCTTTCTTT
NA,TRBJ2-1,TRBV6-4,NA,CASSPTAVRSYNEQFF,TGTGCCAGCAGCCCGACTGCGGTCCGCTCCTACAATGAGCAGTTCTTC
NA,TRBJ2-7,TRBV2,NA,CASSEEAFWEQYF,TGTGCCAGCAGTGAAGAGGCGTTCTGGGAGCAGTACTTC
NA,TRBJ1-5,TRBV19,NA,CASSILDGPQHF,TGTGCCAGTAGTATTTTAGACGGGCCCCAGCATTTT
NA,TRBJ2-7,TRBV11-2,NA,CASSVGFREQYF,TGTGCCAGCAGCGTGGGGTTTCGGGAGCAGTACTTC